This T cell receptor beta chain is drawn from a study of T cells generated in artificial thymic organoids (dated 2017 in TCRdb). Context from the whole study: In some experiments, thymic T cells were further FACS-purified to deplete CD4 immature single positive or double positive precursors. TCR alpha and beta CDR3 repertoires of in vitro artificial thymic organoid-derived CD8 single positive T cells were compared with thymic and peripheral blood naive CD8 T cells. The repertoire sequencing data shown were described as representative of three independent experiments. General findings and caveats noted by the study authors: CD8 single positive T cells derived from organoids showed physiological TCR clonotype diversity comparable to the diversity seen in thymic and blood naive CD8 T cells.

Separate semi-nested PCR amplifications were run for the TCRalpha and TCRbeta libraries, using Advantage 2 and reverse primers located in the TRAC or TRBC constant regions. The amount of total RNA going into first-strand cDNA synthesis ranged between 3.5 and 500 ng. The TCR cDNA libraries were generated by 5'-RACE using the SMARTer PCR cDNA Synthesis kit, with a poly-dT primer driving first-strand synthesis. Sample-specific 5-nucleotide barcodes were carried by the semi-nested constant-region reverse primers, and the resulting products were cleaned using the Zymo DNA Clean and Concentrator-5 kit. Pools of up to ten barcoded samples were ligated to Illumina adaptors and sequenced on an Illumina MiSeq as 2 x 150 bp paired-end reads. The authors processed their data as follows. Demultiplexed reads were aligned using BLAT against a custom library containing all human TRAV, TRAJ, TRBV, TRBD and TRBJ combinations from IMGT. The best BLAT hits were picked using pslCDnaFilter (-maxAligns=1, -ignoreIntrons), and custom Perl scripts were used to calculate clonotype frequencies. TCRdb ran its own pipeline on the public reads, namely fastp trimming at Q25 and MiXCR clone calling, and kept in-frame beta chains. Identical CDR3 protein sequences are pooled into one entry, listed with their most common genes and DNA. The V and J calls were not made by the authors but by TCRdb's processing. The sample table lists around 8,500 distinct CDR3 sequences, around 20% of them with a count of one. Almost 1.5% of the sample is held by the ten biggest clonotypes.

Enrichment of primary CD8+ T cells was performed with magnetic beads using the Miltenyi CD8+ T cell Isolation Kit. Before RNA extraction, CD3+TCRalphabeta+CD8 single positive T cells from organoids and thymus were sorted by FACS. For each sample, the RNeasy Micro kit was used to purify total RNA from about 40,000 to 200,000 sorted cells, and RNA quality was checked on an Agilent RNA 6000 Nano chip. Thymic fragments were dissected, disrupted by pipetting and passed through a 70 um strainer to release thymocytes. The CDR3 runs 13 residues from the cysteine to the phenylalanine. Left in the record is the CDR3 DNA by itself, 39 bases read in frame from the first base. A distance of 17 bases separates the germline ends of V and J, which lose 5 bases and 10 bases respectively. Based on its abundance in the sample, this clonotype is medium-sized (0.01 to 0.1%). Its antigen remains undetermined. Base qualities are not at hand, and no much larger clone is one base apart.

The TCR sequence derives from a human donor who gave cord blood stem cells for thymic organoid culture, a cardiac surgery patient who gave postnatal thymus, or a blood donor (not recorded which). The chain employs TRBV12-3 or TRBV12-4 and TRBJ2-5; the D gene assignment is ambiguous. Sequencing used naive CD8+ T cells from the thymus. Read against the paper, the sample's cell subset or site label means: CD3+TCRalphabeta+CD8SP T cells; for blood, CD45RO-CCR7+ naive CD8+ T cells. The CDR3: CASSTLPTNCQYF. The DNA reads as follows: TGTGCCAGCAGTACCCTTCCGACCAATTGCCAGTACTTC.